This T cell receptor (beta chain) was recorded in a study of T cell clonotyping in hematopoietic cell transplantation. The CDR3 totals 14 residues. CDR1 is SGHRS and CDR2 is YFSETQ in the germline V gene. The repertoire was sequenced with immunoSEQ multiplex PCR; TCRdb's copy has only in-frame clones and lacks some. Of approximately 5,800 clones in the sample, roughly 74% were seen once. This clone was observed once. Germline and junction disagree at one end, which may indicate a read error. The TCR originated in a male patient aged 55-69 years who had an allogeneic stem cell transplant from an unrelated donor, so the T cells may come from the graft donor. Some clones in this sample may be carry-over from other donors' samples. The source was peripheral blood mononuclear cells, collected 30 days after allogeneic stem cell transplant. The chain has TRBV5-1 and TRBJ1-2; 7 nucleotides line up with TRBD1. CDR3 region: CATSTGQSSGGYTF. The CDR3 bases are TGCGCCACCAGCACGGGACAGTCCTCGGGAGGCTACACCTTC.